The 4 T cell receptor beta chains listed next were all sequenced from one sample in a study of cytomegalovirus exposure and HLA in healthy donors. Primers included in the PCR were 60 Vbeta and 13 Jbeta primers. TCRdb's table, derived via immunoSEQ multiplex PCR, lists solely in-frame clones and lacks some. The table has 210,000 or so clones, 70% to 90% seen once. The sequencing sample was made of PBMCs. The receptor source for this set is a girl aged 2 to 9 in good health and CMV-seronegative.

This clone has a single count. The rearrangement links TRBV18 to TRBJ1-1; maybe TRBD1 (6 bases). This CDR3 contains 14 residues. V lost 4 bases and J lost 5, with 14 bases in between. The germline V gene encodes CDR1 KGHSH and CDR2 LQKENI. This CDR3 is CASSQRQAKTEAFF. The CDR3 DNA reads as TGTGCCAGCTCACAACGACAGGCGAAAACTGAAGCTTTCTTT.

The genes are TRBV11-2 and TRBJ2-3, with D maybe TRBD1 (5 bases). V dropped 1 base and J dropped 3 bases, with 17 bases sitting between them. CDR3 length: 17 amino acids. The V gene's germline CDR1 is SGHAT and CDR2 FQNNGV. Here the CDR3 reads CASSLAIRGDGTDTQYF. CDR3 DNA: TGTGCCAGCAGCTTAGCCATTAGGGGCGACGGGACAGATACGCAGTATTTT.

This rearrangement joins TRBV5-1 to TRBJ2-7; 8 nucleotides match TRBD2. The CDR3 extends over 15 amino acids. Germline V lookup: CDR1 SGHRS, CDR2 YFSETQ. V was clipped by 5 bases and J by 6 bases; unmatched bases: 13. The CDR3 DNA reads TGCGCCAGCAGTGGAGAAAGCGGGGGAAGCTCCGAGCAGTACTTC. It codes for CASSGESGGSSEQYF. Looking up the rest from reference TRBV5-1 and TRBJ2-7 gives the full variable domain: KAGVTQTPRYLIKTRGQQVTLSCSPISGHRSVSWYQQTPGQGLQFLFEYFSETQRNKGNFPGRFSGRQFSNSRSEMNVSTLELGDSALYLCASSGESGGSSEQYFGPGTRLTVT.

J is TRBJ1-4 and V is TRBV10-2; a weak D match, TRBD1 (5 bases). Germline V CDR1 and CDR2: WSHSY, SAAADI. This CDR3 region has 15 residues. V was clipped by 3 bases and J by 10 bases, with 18 bases between them. The CDR3: CASSDRTSARGKLFF. The CDR3 DNA reads TGCGCCAGCAGTGACCGGACATCTGCACGCGGAAAACTGTTTTTT.